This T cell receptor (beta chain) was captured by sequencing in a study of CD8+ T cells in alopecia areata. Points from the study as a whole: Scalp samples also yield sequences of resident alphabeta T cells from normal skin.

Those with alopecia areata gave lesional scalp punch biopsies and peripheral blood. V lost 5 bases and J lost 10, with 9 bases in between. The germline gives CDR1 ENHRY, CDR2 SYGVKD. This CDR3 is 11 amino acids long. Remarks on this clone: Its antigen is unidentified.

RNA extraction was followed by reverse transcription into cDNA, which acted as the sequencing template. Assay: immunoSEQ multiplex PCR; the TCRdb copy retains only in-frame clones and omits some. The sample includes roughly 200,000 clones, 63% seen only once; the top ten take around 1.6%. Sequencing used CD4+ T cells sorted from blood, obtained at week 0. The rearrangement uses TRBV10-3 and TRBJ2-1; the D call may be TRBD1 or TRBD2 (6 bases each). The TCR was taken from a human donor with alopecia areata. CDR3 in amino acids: CAISRGDEQFF. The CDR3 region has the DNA TGTGCCATCAGTAGGGGGGACGAGCAGTTCTTC.